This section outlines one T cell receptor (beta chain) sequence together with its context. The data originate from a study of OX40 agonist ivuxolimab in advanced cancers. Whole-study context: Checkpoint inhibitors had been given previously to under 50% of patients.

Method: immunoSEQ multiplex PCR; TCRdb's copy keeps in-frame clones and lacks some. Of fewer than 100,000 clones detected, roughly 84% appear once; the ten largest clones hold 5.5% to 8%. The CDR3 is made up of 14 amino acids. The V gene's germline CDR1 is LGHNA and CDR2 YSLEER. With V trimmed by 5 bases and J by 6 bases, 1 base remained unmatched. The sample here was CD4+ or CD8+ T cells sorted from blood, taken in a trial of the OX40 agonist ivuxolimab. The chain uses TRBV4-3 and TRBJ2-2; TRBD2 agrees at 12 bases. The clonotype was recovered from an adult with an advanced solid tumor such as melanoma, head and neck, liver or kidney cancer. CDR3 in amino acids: CASSGLAGSGELFF. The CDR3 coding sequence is TGCGCCAGCAGCGGACTAGCGGGATCCGGGGAGCTGTTTTTT.